The 24 T cell receptor beta chains listed next were all sequenced from one sample in a study of cytomegalovirus exposure and HLA in healthy donors. Assay used: immunoSEQ multiplex PCR; TCRdb lists only in-frame clones, some missing. The data contain about 250,000 clones, 87% of them singletons. Sequencing was done on a sample of PBMCs. All receptors derive from a man aged 18 to 29 in good health and CMV-seronegative.

The chain carries TRBV28 and TRBJ1-5; 11 bases are a match to TRBD1. Germline lookup yields CDR1 MDHEN and CDR2 SYDVKM. The J segment lost 6 bases and the V segment lost 6 bases, leaving 7 bases of the junction unmatched. The length of the CDR3 is 15 residues. CDR3 amino acids: CASRPGTGGGQPQHF. CDR3 nucleotides: TGTGCCAGCAGGCCCGGGACAGGGGGAGGTCAGCCCCAGCATTTT.

This chain uses TRBV9 with TRBJ1-1; D unclear. Per germline, CDR1 SGDLS and CDR2 YYNGEE. Trimming took off 8 bases at V and 5 bases at J, with 10 bases between the two ends. The CDR3 loop spans 11 amino acids. The chain's CDR3 is CARSVETEAFF. In DNA, the CDR3 is TGTGCCAGGTCCGTGGAGACTGAAGCTTTCTTT. Together with reference TRBV9 and TRBJ1-1, the CDR3 gives the full variable domain: DSGVTQTPKHLITATGQRVTLRCSPRSGDLSVYWYQQSLDQGLQFLIQYYNGEERAKGNILERFSAQQFPDLHSELNLSSLELGDSALYFCARSVETEAFFGQGTRLTVV.

The rearrangement uses TRBV14 and TRBJ2-7; tentatively, D is TRBD2 (5 bases). Trimming cost V 1 base and J 0 bases, with 13 bases left between them. The CDR3 runs to 16 residues. The germline V gene has CDR1 SGHDN and CDR2 FVKESK. This CDR3 is CASSQVRIGNSYEQYF. The CDR3 coding sequence is TGTGCCAGCAGCCAAGTTCGAATCGGGAACTCCTACGAGCAGTACTTC.

The genes are TRBV6-5 and TRBJ2-3; TRBD1 matches at 8 bases. V dropped 4 bases and J dropped 5; count of bases not matched to a gene: 2. Per the germline V gene, CDR1 is MNHEY and CDR2 is SVGAGI. The CDR3 contains 13 residues. For the CDR3, the DNA is TGTGCCAGCAGTTTACAGGGGGTAGATACGCAGTATTTT. This translates into CASSLQGVDTQYF.

This chain joins TRBV7-2 and TRBJ2-1; D not certain. CDR1 is SGHTA, CDR2 FQGNSA, per germline. The V end lost 5 bases, the J end lost 5 bases, and 16 bases lay between the germline ends. The CDR3 is 15 residues long. The CDR3 is CASSPLPYEDNEQFF. The CDR3 nucleotides read TGTGCCAGCAGCCCACTCCCCTACGAGGACAATGAGCAGTTCTTC.

The rearrangement uses TRBV28 and TRBJ2-1; D gene uncertain. This CDR3 has 12 residues. Germline V gene lookup returns CDR1 MDHEN and CDR2 SYDVKM. Trimming cost V 7 bases and J 3 bases, with 7 bases left between them. The CDR3 nucleotides read TGTGCCAGCAATACTGTCTACAATGAGCAGTTCTTC. This gives the protein CASNTVYNEQFF.

This clone was picked up one time. This chain links TRBV2 with TRBJ1-3, with TRBD1 matching over 12 bases. Losses at the gene ends were 6 bases for V and 3 bases for J; bases not matched to a gene: 3. Per germline, CDR1 SNHLY and CDR2 FYNNEI. This CDR3 is built from 15 residues. CDR3 sequence: CASRGTGGGGNTIYF. In nucleotides, the CDR3 is TGTGCCAGCAGGGGGACAGGGGGCGGTGGAAACACCATATATTTT.

The chain links TRBV27 to TRBJ2-1; 12 positions agree with TRBD2. The germline V gene has CDR1 MNHEY and CDR2 SMNVEV (reference sequence). J was trimmed by 8 bases and V by 3 bases; bases with no gene match: 5. The CDR3 contains 15 residues. CDR3 protein: CASSFSASGGDEQFF. The DNA for the CDR3 is TGTGCCAGCAGTTTTTCGGCTAGCGGGGGGGATGAGCAGTTCTTC.

J is TRBJ2-2 and V is TRBV7-9; 16 positions match TRBD2. Trimming removed 8 bases from V and 7 bases from J; junction bases left unmatched: 10. The CDR3 has 17 amino acids. Germline CDR1 reads SEHNR; CDR2 reads FQNEAQ (reference sequence). This CDR3 reads CASQAGLAGGPSGELFF. The CDR3 DNA follows: TGTGCCAGCCAAGCGGGACTAGCGGGAGGGCCGAGCGGGGAGCTGTTTTTT.

The gene calls are TRBV9 and TRBJ1-2; D possibly corresponds to TRBD1 (5 bases). The CDR3 loop spans 14 amino acids. Looked up from germline, CDR1 is SGDLS and CDR2 is YYNGEE. V dropped 0 bases and J dropped 2 bases, with 8 bases sitting between them. The CDR3 DNA follows: TGTGCCAGCAGCGTAGCTACAGGAAACTATGGCTACACCTTC. Protein product: CASSVATGNYGYTF.

This clone occurred once. CDR3 sequence: CASSHPRGTSGSMYEQYF. The CDR3 DNA sequence: TGCGCCAGCAGCCATCCCCGCGGGACTAGCGGGAGTATGTACGAGCAGTACTTC. V usage is TRBV4-3 and J usage is TRBJ2-7, with TRBD2 matching over 14 bases. The CDR3 covers 18 residues. CDR1 and CDR2 (germline): LGHNA, YSLEER. Unmatched junction bases numbered 11, after V lost 3 bases and J lost 4 bases.

V usage is TRBV10-1 and J usage is TRBJ2-1; 7 bases are a match to TRBD2. Per the germline V gene, CDR1 is WNHNN and CDR2 is SYGVQD (reference sequence). V shed 3 bases, J shed 15 bases, and the junction held 11 bases outside the gene matches. The CDR3 extends over 13 amino acids. In DNA, the CDR3 is TGCGCCAGCAGTGATTCGGGAGGACGTGAGACGTTCTTC. This encodes CASSDSGGRETFF.

V and J are TRBV28 and TRBJ2-7, with 10 positions matching TRBD2. V lost 5 bases and J lost 2; bases outside the gene matches: 9. The germline V gene encodes CDR1 MDHEN and CDR2 SYDVKM. The CDR3 consists of 16 residues. This CDR3 is CASSLTYTSGTYEQYF. CDR3 DNA: TGTGCCAGCAGTCTCACTTACACTAGCGGGACCTACGAGCAGTACTTC. Full variable domain (remainder filled in from reference TRBV28 and TRBJ2-7): DVKVTQSSRYLVKRTGEKVFLECVQDMDHENMFWYRQDPGLGLRLIYFSYDVKMKEKGDIPEGYSVSREKKERFSLILESASTNQTSMYLCASSLTYTSGTYEQYFGPGTRLTVT.

This chain uses TRBV4-3 with TRBJ1-4, with no clear D. This CDR3 region has 14 residues. V shed 6 bases and J shed 6 bases, with 14 bases lying between them. Germline CDR1 reads LGHNA; CDR2 reads YSLEER. The CDR3 protein is CASSLAPRDEKLFF. In nucleotides, the CDR3 is TGCGCCAGCAGTCTGGCCCCGAGGGATGAAAAACTGTTTTTT.

The chain couples TRBV2 to TRBJ2-1, with 8 bases fitting TRBD1. Germline CDR1 is SNHLY and CDR2 is FYNNEI. The CDR3 runs to 15 residues. V lost 0 bases, J lost 10 bases, and 8 bases stayed unmatched. CDR3 loop: CASSEAADRVGEQFF. The CDR3 DNA follows: TGTGCCAGCAGTGAAGCTGCGGACAGGGTGGGGGAGCAGTTCTTC.

The J gene is TRBJ2-5, the V gene TRBV9, with D hard to call. CDR3 length: 15 amino acids. Trimming cost V 1 base and J 2 bases, with 12 bases left between them. Germline CDR1 and CDR2: SGDLS and YYNGEE. The CDR3 nucleotides read TGTGCCAGCAGCGTATCCTCAACGAGACAAGAGACCCAGTACTTC. Its translation is CASSVSSTRQETQYF.

The chain employs TRBV5-1 and TRBJ1-1, with D maybe TRBD1 (5 bases). V was clipped by 3 bases and J by 5 bases, with 8 bases between them. The CDR3 spans 12 residues. Per the germline V gene, CDR1 is SGHRS and CDR2 is YFSETQ. The CDR3 region has the DNA TGCGCCAGCAGCTCTCGGGGGACTGAAGCTTTCTTT. Its protein product is CASSSRGTEAFF. The full variable domain, with the rest looked up from reference TRBV5-1 and TRBJ1-1, is KAGVTQTPRYLIKTRGQQVTLSCSPISGHRSVSWYQQTPGQGLQFLFEYFSETQRNKGNFPGRFSGRQFSNSRSEMNVSTLELGDSALYLCASSSRGTEAFFGQGTRLTVV.

This chain connects TRBV5-4 to TRBJ1-6, with TRBD1 matching over 8 bases. The CDR3 runs to 14 residues. J was trimmed by 9 bases and V by 0 bases; bases with no gene match: 2. The germline V gene has CDR1 SGHNT and CDR2 YYREEE (reference sequence). CDR3 sequence: CASSLDRGSSPLHF. For the CDR3, the DNA is TGTGCCAGCAGCTTGGACAGGGGGTCTTCACCCCTCCACTTT.

The chain joins TRBV29-1 to TRBJ2-3, with D possibly matching TRBD2 (5 bases). The V end was cut by 1 base, the J end by 6 bases, with 8 bases between. The CDR3 is 12 residues long. The germline gives CDR1 SQVTM, CDR2 ANQGSEA. The CDR3 DNA sequence: TGCAGCGTTGAAGGCCCGGGGGATACGCAGTATTTT. This translates into CSVEGPGDTQYF.

J is TRBJ2-1 and V is TRBV10-1, with D possibly being TRBD1 (5 bases). This CDR3 is built from 11 residues. V dropped 3 bases and J dropped 9 bases, with 6 bases sitting between them. CDR1 and CDR2 (germline): WNHNN, SYGVQD (reference sequence). The CDR3, as DNA: TGCGCCAGCAGTGACCAGGGTGAGCAGTTCTTC. Protein: CASSDQGEQFF.

This chain joins TRBV5-1 and TRBJ2-3; 7 positions agree with TRBD1. Germline V gene lookup returns CDR1 SGHRS and CDR2 YFSETQ. This CDR3 spans 16 amino acids. V gave up 0 bases and J gave up 0 bases; unmatched junction bases: 4. Written as DNA, the CDR3 is TGCGCCAGCAGCTTGGCGTCAGGGGGTAGCACAGATACGCAGTATTTT. This translates into CASSLASGGSTDTQYF.

The chain combines TRBV6-5 with TRBJ1-2; 9 bases align to TRBD1. CDR3 length: 12 amino acids. Germline V gene sequence: CDR1 MNHEY, CDR2 SVGAGI. V was clipped by 6 bases and J by 8 bases; unmatched bases: 4. The CDR3 sequence: CASSQTGGGYTF. Written as DNA, the CDR3 is TGTGCCAGCAGCCAGACAGGGGGAGGCTACACCTTC.

The V gene is TRBV2, the J gene TRBJ1-1, with D possibly matching TRBD1 (5 bases). From germline, CDR1 is SNHLY and CDR2 FYNNEI. This CDR3 contains 13 residues. Trimming stripped 4 bases from V and 2 bases from J, with 8 bases between. The CDR3 here is CASSGQINTEAFF. The CDR3 DNA sequence: TGTGCCAGCAGTGGACAGATCAACACTGAAGCTTTCTTT.

The sample holds one count of this clone. This chain connects TRBV6-4 to TRBJ2-7; possible D gene TRBD1, 5 bases. The CDR3 totals 13 residues. Between the trimmed V and J ends, which lost 1 base and 6 bases, there was a span of 10 bases. Germline V CDR1 and CDR2: MRHNA, SNTAGT. CDR3 nucleotides: TGTGCCAGCAGTGACTTCTGGGGCGGCGAGCAGTACTTC. Its protein product is CASSDFWGGEQYF.